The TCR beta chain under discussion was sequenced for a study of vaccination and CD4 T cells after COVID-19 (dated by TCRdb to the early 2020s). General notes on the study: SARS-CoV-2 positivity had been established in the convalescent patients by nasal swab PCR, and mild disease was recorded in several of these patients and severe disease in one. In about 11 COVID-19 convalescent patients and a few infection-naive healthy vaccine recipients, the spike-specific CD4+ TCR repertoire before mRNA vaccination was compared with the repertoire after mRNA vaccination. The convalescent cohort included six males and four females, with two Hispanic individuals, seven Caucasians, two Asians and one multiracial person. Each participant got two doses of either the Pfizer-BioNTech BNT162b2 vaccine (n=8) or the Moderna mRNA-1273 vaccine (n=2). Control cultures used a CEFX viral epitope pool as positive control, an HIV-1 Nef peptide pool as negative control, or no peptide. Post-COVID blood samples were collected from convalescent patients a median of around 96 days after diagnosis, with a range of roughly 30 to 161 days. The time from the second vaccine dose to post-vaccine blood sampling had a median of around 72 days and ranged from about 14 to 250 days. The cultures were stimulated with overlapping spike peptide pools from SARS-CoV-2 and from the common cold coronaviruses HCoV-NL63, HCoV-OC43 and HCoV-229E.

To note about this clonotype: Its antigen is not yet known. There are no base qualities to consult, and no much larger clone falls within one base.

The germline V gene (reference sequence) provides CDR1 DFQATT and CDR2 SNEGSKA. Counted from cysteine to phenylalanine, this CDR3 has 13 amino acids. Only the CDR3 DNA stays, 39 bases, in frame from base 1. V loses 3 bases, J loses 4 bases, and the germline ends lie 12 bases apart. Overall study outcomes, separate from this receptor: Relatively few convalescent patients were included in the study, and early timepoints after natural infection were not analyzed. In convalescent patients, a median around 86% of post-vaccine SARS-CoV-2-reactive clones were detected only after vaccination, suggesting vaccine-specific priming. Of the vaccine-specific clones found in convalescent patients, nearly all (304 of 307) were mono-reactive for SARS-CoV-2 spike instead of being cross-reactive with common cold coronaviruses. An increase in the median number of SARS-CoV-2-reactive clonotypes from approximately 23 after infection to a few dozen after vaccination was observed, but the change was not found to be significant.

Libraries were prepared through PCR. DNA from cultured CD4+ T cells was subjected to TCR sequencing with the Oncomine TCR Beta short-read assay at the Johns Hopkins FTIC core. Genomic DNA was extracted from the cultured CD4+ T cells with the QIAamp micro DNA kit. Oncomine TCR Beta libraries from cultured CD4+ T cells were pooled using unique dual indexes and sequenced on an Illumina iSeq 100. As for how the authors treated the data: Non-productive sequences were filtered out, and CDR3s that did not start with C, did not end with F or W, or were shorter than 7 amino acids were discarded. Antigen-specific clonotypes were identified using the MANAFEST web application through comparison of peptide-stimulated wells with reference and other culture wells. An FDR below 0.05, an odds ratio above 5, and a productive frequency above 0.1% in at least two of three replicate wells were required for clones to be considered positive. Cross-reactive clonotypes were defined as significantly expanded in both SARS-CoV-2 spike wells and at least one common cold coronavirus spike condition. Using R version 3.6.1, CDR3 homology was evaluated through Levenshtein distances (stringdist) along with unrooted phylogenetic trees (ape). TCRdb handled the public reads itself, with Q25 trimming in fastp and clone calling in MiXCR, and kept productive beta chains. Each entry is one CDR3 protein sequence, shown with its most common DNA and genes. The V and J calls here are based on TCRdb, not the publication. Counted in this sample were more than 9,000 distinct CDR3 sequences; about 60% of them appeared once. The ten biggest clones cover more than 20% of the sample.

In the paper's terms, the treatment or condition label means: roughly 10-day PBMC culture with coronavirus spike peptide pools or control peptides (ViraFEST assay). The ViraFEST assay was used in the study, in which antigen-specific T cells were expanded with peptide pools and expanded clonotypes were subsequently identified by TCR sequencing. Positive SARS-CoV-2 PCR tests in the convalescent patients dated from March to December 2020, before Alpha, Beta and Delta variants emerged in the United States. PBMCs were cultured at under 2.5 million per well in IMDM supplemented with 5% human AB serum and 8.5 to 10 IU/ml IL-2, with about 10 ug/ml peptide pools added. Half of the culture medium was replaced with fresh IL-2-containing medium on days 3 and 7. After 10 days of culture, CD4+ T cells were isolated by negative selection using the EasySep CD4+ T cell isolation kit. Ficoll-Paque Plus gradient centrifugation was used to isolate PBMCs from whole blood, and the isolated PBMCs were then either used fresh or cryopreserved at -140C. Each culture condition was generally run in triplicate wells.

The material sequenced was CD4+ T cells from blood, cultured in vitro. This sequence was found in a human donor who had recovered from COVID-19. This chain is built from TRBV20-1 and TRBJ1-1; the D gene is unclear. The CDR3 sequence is CSASRSHGTEAFF. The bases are TGCAGTGCTAGTCGTTCACATGGCACTGAAGCTTTCTTT.